This is a list of T cell receptor beta chains from one sample in a study of shared clonotypes between healthy human individuals. Sequencing was performed with immunoSEQ multiplex PCR; in TCRdb, only in-frame clones are kept and a portion is missing. The sample records about 330,000 clones, 74% being singletons. The specimen was memory CD4+ T cells sorted from blood. These receptors were taken from a man aged 30 to 39 in good health. Both conserved end residues are part of each CDR3. The order of the fields is D gene, clone size, J gene, V gene, CDR3 DNA, CDR3 protein. D genes are given only for firm matches. Not every row has a clone size; where given, it reads once, few, many or a size class.

d_call: -
clone_size: -
j_call: TRBJ2-2
v_call: TRBV7-2
cdr3_nt: TGTGCCAGCAGCTTACAGTGGGGTGGCACCGGGGAGCTGTTTTTT
cdr3_aa: CASSLQWGGTGELFF

d_call: -
clone_size: -
j_call: TRBJ2-7
v_call: TRBV7-2
cdr3_nt: TGTGCCAGCAGCTTAGCGGGGGGGACAGTTGGAACCTACGAGCAGTACTTC
cdr3_aa: CASSLAGGTVGTYEQYF

d_call: -
clone_size: -
j_call: TRBJ2-3
v_call: TRBV15
cdr3_nt: TGTGCCACCAGCCTCACCGTGGGGACAGATACGCAGTATTTT
cdr3_aa: CATSLTVGTDTQYF

d_call: -
clone_size: -
j_call: TRBJ2-1
v_call: TRBV19
cdr3_nt: TGTGCCAGTAGTCCCAGCGCCGACTCCTACAATGAGCAGTTCTTC
cdr3_aa: CASSPSADSYNEQFF

d_call: -
clone_size: few
j_call: TRBJ1-2
v_call: TRBV19
cdr3_nt: TGTGCCAGTAGTATGAACGGGGGTTTCGGAGGCTACACCTTC
cdr3_aa: CASSMNGGFGGYTF

d_call: -
clone_size: -
j_call: TRBJ2-3
v_call: TRBV5-4
cdr3_nt: TGTGCCAGCAGCCCCTGGGCAGGGGGCACAGATACGCAGTATTTT
cdr3_aa: CASSPWAGGTDTQYF

d_call: TRBD1
clone_size: -
j_call: TRBJ1-5
v_call: TRBV6-5
cdr3_nt: TGTGCCAGTCGGTCAGGGGGCACAGGGCAGCCCCAGCATTTT
cdr3_aa: CASRSGGTGQPQHF

d_call: -
clone_size: -
j_call: TRBJ2-7
v_call: TRBV11-2
cdr3_nt: TGTGCCAGCAGCTTCGGAGCGAAACCCTACGAGCAGTACTTC
cdr3_aa: CASSFGAKPYEQYF

d_call: TRBD1
clone_size: -
j_call: TRBJ1-4
v_call: TRBV5-1
cdr3_nt: TGCGCCAGCAGCTCGACAGGGACGGCTAATGAAAAACTGTTTTTT
cdr3_aa: CASSSTGTANEKLFF

d_call: -
clone_size: once
j_call: TRBJ2-7
v_call: TRBV10-2
cdr3_nt: TGCGCCAGCACCCGCGGGGCCGGGGATAAGTGGGAGCAGTACTTC
cdr3_aa: CASTRGAGDKWEQYF

d_call: -
clone_size: -
j_call: TRBJ1-2
v_call: TRBV7-2
cdr3_nt: TGTGCCAGCAGCTTAGACCGGGACGGCTACACCTTC
cdr3_aa: CASSLDRDGYTF

d_call: -
clone_size: -
j_call: TRBJ2-1
v_call: TRBV5-5
cdr3_nt: TGTGCCAGCACCTATCAATGGTCAGGTACGGGTGATGAGCAGTTCTTC
cdr3_aa: CASTYQWSGTGDEQFF

d_call: -
clone_size: -
j_call: TRBJ2-3
v_call: TRBV9
cdr3_nt: TGTGCCAGCAGCGTAGCTTTCAGCTCTCGTCGGACAGATACGCAGTATTTT
cdr3_aa: CASSVAFSSRRTDTQYF

d_call: -
clone_size: once
j_call: TRBJ1-1
v_call: TRBV7-2
cdr3_nt: TGTGCCAGCAGCTTGCTTCCAGGGAACACTGAAGCTTTCTTT
cdr3_aa: CASSLLPGNTEAFF

d_call: -
clone_size: -
j_call: TRBJ1-4
v_call: TRBV5-6
cdr3_nt: TGTGCCAGCAGCTTGATTTCAAAACAGAACGAAAAACTGTTTTTT
cdr3_aa: CASSLISKQNEKLFF